This T cell receptor (beta chain) was documented in a study of blood T cells in healthy people across ages. It was with a sample-barcoded 5' primer and a J-beta primer mix that a second PCR of roughly 7 to 12 cycles was run. Each cDNA molecule carried a tag from a template-switch adaptor that contained 12 random nucleotides. TCRdb independently ran MiXCR on the 5' RACE reads; one entry per CDR3 protein. The sample records some 760,000 distinct CDR3 sequences, just under 25% being singletons. Study-wide results and caveats: Observed TCR beta diversity per million T cells went down as age went up. This fall followed a roughly linear course with age.

This clonotype was recorded a few times. Its antigen is not known. This CDR3 region has 14 residues. Trimming took 7 bases from V and 11 from J; bases not matched to a gene: 12. Germline V CDR1 and CDR2: DFQATT, SNEGSKA (reference sequence). This sample also appeared in a second study, on T cells of mothers and their children. As reported in that work: The donor cohort consisted of three healthy Caucasian mothers and their six children.

The sample consisted of blood. The rearrangement joins TRBV20-1 to TRBJ1-6; TRBD1 aligns across 9 bases. This TCR was recovered from a boy aged 5-17 years in good health. The CDR3 DNA reads TGCAGTGTCTTTGAAACAGGGGGCGTTCCACCCCTCCACTTT. Translation gives CSVFETGGVPPLHF.